Listed below are T cell receptor beta chains from one sample, sequenced in a study of cytomegalovirus exposure and HLA in healthy donors. TCRdb keeps only in-frame clones here, not all; method: immunoSEQ multiplex PCR. The sample holds 150,000 to 200,000 clones, roughly 8.7% seen once. Sequenced sample: PBMCs. These receptors were taken from a woman under 40 in good health and CMV-seropositive. CDR3s include the opening cysteine and the closing phenylalanine or tryptophan. Fields, in order: CDR3 DNA, CDR3 protein, D gene, clone size, CDR3 length, J gene, V gene. A D gene is named only where the DNA matches it firmly. Size is stated for part of the rows, as once, few or many counts, or as a class when the clone is expanded.

CDR3 DNA: TGTGCCAGCAGCACGGACTATCGGGAGCAGTTCTTC
CDR3 protein: CASSTDYREQFF
D gene: .
clone size: .
CDR3 length: 12
J gene: TRBJ2-1
V gene: TRBV7-9

CDR3 DNA: TGTGCCAGCAGCTTGAGAGGGGGCAATGAGCAGTTCTTC
CDR3 protein: CASSLRGGNEQFF
D gene: .
clone size: .
CDR3 length: 13
J gene: TRBJ2-1
V gene: TRBV5-8

CDR3 DNA: TGTGCCAGCTCACCGGCGGCAGTAGGAACTGAAGCTTTCTTT
CDR3 protein: CASSPAAVGTEAFF
D gene: .
clone size: .
CDR3 length: 14
J gene: TRBJ1-1
V gene: TRBV18

CDR3 DNA: TGTGCCAGCAGTGAAGAGGCTGGGGCAGCTTTCTTT
CDR3 protein: CASSEEAGAAFF
D gene: .
clone size: .
CDR3 length: 12
J gene: TRBJ1-1
V gene: TRBV2

CDR3 DNA: TGTGCCACCAGTTTTCCGGGACAGGTCTATGGCTACACCTTC
CDR3 protein: CATSFPGQVYGYTF
D gene: TRBD1
clone size: few
CDR3 length: 14
J gene: TRBJ1-2
V gene: TRBV15

CDR3 DNA: TGCGCCAGCAGCTCGGGCCGGGGGGAAGGAAACGAGCAGTACTTC
CDR3 protein: CASSSGRGEGNEQYF
D gene: TRBD2
clone size: .
CDR3 length: 15
J gene: TRBJ2-7
V gene: TRBV5-1

CDR3 DNA: TGTGCCAGCAGCTATGACAGGTCAGGAGAGACCCAGTACTTC
CDR3 protein: CASSYDRSGETQYF
D gene: .
clone size: .
CDR3 length: 14
J gene: TRBJ2-5
V gene: TRBV11-2

CDR3 DNA: TGTGCCAGCAGCGAGGGGGGGGTTCTGGAGACCCAGTACTTC
CDR3 protein: CASSEGGVLETQYF
D gene: .
clone size: few
CDR3 length: 14
J gene: TRBJ2-5
V gene: TRBV9

CDR3 DNA: TGTGCCAGCAGCTACAGGGGGAGGACCTATGGCTACACCTTC
CDR3 protein: CASSYRGRTYGYTF
D gene: TRBD1
clone size: .
CDR3 length: 14
J gene: TRBJ1-2
V gene: TRBV5-6

CDR3 DNA: TGTGCCAGCAGTGTAGGACAGTCCTCCTACGAGCAGTACTTC
CDR3 protein: CASSVGQSSYEQYF
D gene: .
clone size: .
CDR3 length: 14
J gene: TRBJ2-7
V gene: TRBV7-9

CDR3 DNA: TGCGCCAGCAGCTTGGAGGCTAGCGGGAGTCCGTACAATGAGCAGTTCTTC
CDR3 protein: CASSLEASGSPYNEQFF
D gene: TRBD2
clone size: few
CDR3 length: 17
J gene: TRBJ2-1
V gene: TRBV5-1

CDR3 DNA: TGTGCCAGTAGTAAAGCCTGGAACAGGTTCTACGAGCAGTACTTC
CDR3 protein: CASSKAWNRFYEQYF
D gene: .
clone size: .
CDR3 length: 15
J gene: TRBJ2-7
V gene: TRBV19

CDR3 DNA: TGTGCCAGCAGTGATTACAGGGGCAATCAGCCCCAGCATTTT
CDR3 protein: CASSDYRGNQPQHF
D gene: .
clone size: few
CDR3 length: 14
J gene: TRBJ1-5
V gene: TRBV25-1

CDR3 DNA: TGTGCCAGCAGCCTGGACAGGGATAATTCACCCCTCCACTTT
CDR3 protein: CASSLDRDNSPLHF
D gene: TRBD1
clone size: .
CDR3 length: 14
J gene: TRBJ1-6
V gene: TRBV5-4

CDR3 DNA: TGCAGCGTTGATATACACCTTGAAGCTTTCTTT
CDR3 protein: CSVDIHLEAFF
D gene: .
clone size: .
CDR3 length: 11
J gene: TRBJ1-1
V gene: TRBV29-1

CDR3 DNA: TGTGCCAGTAGTATGGGGCACCTATATGGCTACACCTTC
CDR3 protein: CASSMGHLYGYTF
D gene: .
clone size: .
CDR3 length: 13
J gene: TRBJ1-2
V gene: TRBV19

CDR3 DNA: TGTGCCAGCAGCTTGCCAGAGACTGCCTACAATGAGCAGTTCTTC
CDR3 protein: CASSLPETAYNEQFF
D gene: .
clone size: .
CDR3 length: 15
J gene: TRBJ2-1
V gene: TRBV5-6

CDR3 DNA: TGTGCCAGTAGTGACTTCTACAGGGGGCGCTCGGGGAACGAGCAGTACTTC
CDR3 protein: CASSDFYRGRSGNEQYF
D gene: TRBD1
clone size: few
CDR3 length: 17
J gene: TRBJ2-7
V gene: TRBV19

CDR3 DNA: TGCGCCAGCAGCCCGACCCAGGGAAGGGAAAAACTGTTTTTT
CDR3 protein: CASSPTQGREKLFF
D gene: .
clone size: few
CDR3 length: 14
J gene: TRBJ1-4
V gene: TRBV5-1

CDR3 DNA: TGTGCCTGGAACAGGGGCATGGATAATTCACCCCTCCACTTT
CDR3 protein: CAWNRGMDNSPLHF
D gene: TRBD1
clone size: .
CDR3 length: 14
J gene: TRBJ1-6
V gene: TRBV30